This T cell receptor beta chain emerged from a study of shared clonotypes between healthy human individuals. This CDR3 has 15 residues. V was shortened by 0 bases and J by 1 base, with 10 bases between the two germline ends. From germline, CDR1 is SGHRS and CDR2 YFSETQ. Replicate sorted-subset PCRs were loaded with around 200 ng DNA, 30,000 to 35,000 T cell genomes. Authors' data handling: As immunoSEQ supplied junction-only sequences (without quality scores), filtering differed. Libraries were prepared by immunoSEQ multiplex PCR; TCRdb keeps only in-frame clonotypes and omits some of them. The DNA was the basis for D and trimming; V, J and clone size are from that table. The top ten hold under 0.65% of the sample, which has some 1,100,000 clones, 75% to 85% seen once.

The sample consisted of memory CD4+ T cells from PBMCs. Specified subset: CD45RA-negative fraction. The chain is built from TRBV5-1 and TRBJ1-1; D ambiguous. The receptor comes from a man in his late teens or twenties in good health. Some clones in this sample may be carry-over from other donors' samples. CDR3 DNA sequence: TGCGCCAGCAGCTTGGGATGGGGTCAGAACACTGAAGCTTTCTTT. This gives the protein CASSLGWGQNTEAFF.